This T cell receptor (beta chain) is from a study of molecular identifiers for immune sequencing clone quantification (dated by TCRdb to 2016 to 2019). Concerning the study at large: In a replicate experiment, RNA from roughly 21,000 or 96,000 naive CD8 T cells was split into five aliquots, four of which were sequenced. This methods study used CD8 T cells to benchmark TCR RNA copy counting and molecular-identifier clustering-based TCR repertoire sequencing (MIDCIRS). Study-wide conclusions, independent of this receptor: Even against a background of approximately 1 million naive CD8 T cells, spiked-in Jurkat TCR RNA amounting to a single cell's worth was reported to be detectable. Modeling indicated approximately 3 TCR RNA copies recovered per cell, compared with 7.5 to 10 by digital PCR, which implies a capture efficiency of approximately 30%. The naive libraries included spiked-in Jurkat TCR RNA (roughly ten copies' worth), and this Jurkat TCR RNA is not part of the donor repertoire. When barcode sub-clustering was left out, chimeric consensus sequences inflated TCR diversity, with chimeras reaching as high as 47%. In CMV-specific effector cells, clones with more than 20 RNA copies accounted for over 97% of molecules, whereas in naive cells such clones accounted for under 1%. Highly expanded clone sizes could be underestimated because identical TCR molecules may share a barcode.

This clonotype has just a few counts. This receptor's antigen is unknown. Base-call qualities are not available, and no considerably larger clone is one nucleotide away. Library preparation employed PCR. Sequencing relied on an Illumina HiSeq 4000. Preparation of bulk TCR libraries followed a previously described approach, with the TCR primers listed in Table S5. Purification of total RNA was performed with the Qiagen AllPrep DNA/RNA kit. Before analysis, reads from multiple sequencing runs of the same library were pooled. Regarding the original processing steps: Only reads with exact TCR constant sequence were kept, trimmed to 150 nt, and grouped by their 12-nt molecular barcodes. Reads in each barcode group were sub-clustered using a 15% Levenshtein threshold, and a quality-weighted consensus sequence was built for each RNA molecule. Non-functional sequences were filtered out, along with any lower-count sequence sitting one edit away from another sequence. Based on fitting two negative binomial distributions, any barcode sub-cluster with under 20% of the maximum read count was discarded. TCRdb reworked the public reads: Q25 trimming with fastp, MiXCR clone assembly, productive beta chains retained. Every distinct CDR3 protein forms one entry, paired with its most common genes and DNA. TCRdb, rather than the study authors, made the V and J calls. The sample includes 250,000 to 400,000 distinct CDR3 sequences, with roughly 23% observed a single time. The top ten hold over 0.7% of the sample.

Libraries of naive CD8 T cells were built from anywhere between about 20,000 and 1,000,000 sorted cells, with 10%, 30% or 50% of the purified RNA used. Naive CD8 T cells were FACS-sorted as CD8+CD4-CCR7+CD45RA+ on a BD FACSAria II into RLT Plus buffer. Approximately eleven TCR copies' worth of Jurkat RNA were spiked into roughly 20,000-1,000,000 naive CD8 T cell samples to test detection sensitivity. Enrichment of CD8 T cells was performed with RosetteSep CD8+ T Cell Enrichment Cocktail and Ficoll-Paque, after which ACK red cell lysis was carried out. From the germline V gene (reference sequence), CDR1 is MNHEY and CDR2 is SMNVEV. V has 3 bases trimmed and J has 5 bases trimmed; junction bases matching no gene number 2. The CDR3 has 14 amino acids, counting the end cysteine and phenylalanine. Solely the CDR3 DNA is kept, with 42 bases framed from the first base.

Sequencing was carried out using naive CD8+ T cells from blood, with Jurkat cell RNA spiked in. This specimen's cell subset or site label, interpreted: FACS-sorted CD8+CD4-CCR7+CD45RA+ naive T cells. Recombination joined TRBV27 with TRBJ2-5; 11 of the junction bases match TRBD2. This TCR was sampled from a human donor in good health. Some libraries in this study had Jurkat cell RNA spiked in. CDR3 sequence: CASSFSGGAETQYF. The DNA reads as follows: TGTGCCAGCAGTTTTAGCGGGGGGGCGGAGACCCAGTACTTC.